This T cell receptor beta chain appears in the sequencing data of a study of blood T cell repertoires in COVID-19. Study-level background: COVID-19 samples from acute and convalescent phases originated in the United States, Italy and Spain. The analysed material was cDNA or gDNA that came from T cells, B-cell-depleted T cells, or PBMCs.

V lost 10 bases and J 0 bases, leaving 15 bases between the germline ends. The germline CDR1 and CDR2 sequences are MNHEY and SVGAGI. This CDR3 has 14 residues. TCRdb keeps only in-frame clones here, not all; method: immunoSEQ multiplex PCR. Of some 50,000 clones detected, about 85% appear once; the ten largest clones hold about 2.4%. The sequencing sample was made of peripheral blood. This clonotype was obtained from a middle-aged man with acute or convalescent COVID-19. The rearrangement uses TRBV6-5 and TRBJ1-1; D is ambiguous. The CDR3 is CATRRRELNTEAFF. In nucleotides, the CDR3 is TGTGCCACCAGACGGAGGGAGCTGAACACTGAAGCTTTCTTT.